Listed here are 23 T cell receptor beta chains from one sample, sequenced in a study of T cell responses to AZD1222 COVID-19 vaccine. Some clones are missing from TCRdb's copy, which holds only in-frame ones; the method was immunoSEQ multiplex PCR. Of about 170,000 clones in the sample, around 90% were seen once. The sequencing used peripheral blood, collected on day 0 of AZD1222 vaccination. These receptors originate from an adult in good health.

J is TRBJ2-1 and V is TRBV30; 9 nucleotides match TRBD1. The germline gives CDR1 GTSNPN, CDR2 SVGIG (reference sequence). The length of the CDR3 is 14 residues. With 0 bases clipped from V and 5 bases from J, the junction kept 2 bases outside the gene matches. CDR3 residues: CAWSVGTGNNEQFF. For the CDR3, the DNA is TGTGCCTGGAGTGTGGGGACAGGGAACAATGAGCAGTTCTTC.

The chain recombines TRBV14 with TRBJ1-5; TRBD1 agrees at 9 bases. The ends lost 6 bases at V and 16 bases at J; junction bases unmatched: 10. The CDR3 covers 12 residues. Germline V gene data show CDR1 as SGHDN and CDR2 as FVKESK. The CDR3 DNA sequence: TGTGCCAGCAGACCCTACAGGGGGCTTCATCATTTT. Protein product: CASRPYRGLHHF.

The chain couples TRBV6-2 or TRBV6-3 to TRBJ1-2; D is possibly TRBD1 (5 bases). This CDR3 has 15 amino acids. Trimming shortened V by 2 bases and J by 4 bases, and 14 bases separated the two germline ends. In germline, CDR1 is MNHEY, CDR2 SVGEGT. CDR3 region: CASSYGSQVLYGYTF. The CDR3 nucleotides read TGTGCCAGCAGTTACGGATCACAGGTCCTCTATGGCTACACCTTC.

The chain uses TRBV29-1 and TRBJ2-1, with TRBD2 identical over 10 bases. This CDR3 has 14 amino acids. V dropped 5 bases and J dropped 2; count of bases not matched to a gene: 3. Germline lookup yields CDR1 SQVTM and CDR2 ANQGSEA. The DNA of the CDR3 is TGCAGCGTTCCAGCGGGAGGGACCTACAATGAGCAGTTCTTC. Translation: CSVPAGGTYNEQFF.

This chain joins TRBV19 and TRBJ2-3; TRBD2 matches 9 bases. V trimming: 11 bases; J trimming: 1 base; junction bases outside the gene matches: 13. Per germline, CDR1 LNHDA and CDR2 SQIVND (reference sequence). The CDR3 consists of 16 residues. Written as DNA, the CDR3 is TGTGCCCCCACTCGGGATCGCGGGAGGGGCACAGATACGCAGTATTTT. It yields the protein CAPTRDRGRGTDTQYF.

The CDR3 sequence: CASSPGTGGDPGNTIYF. Written as DNA, the CDR3 is TGTGCCAGCAGCCCCGGGACAGGTGGTGATCCTGGAAACACCATATATTTT. The chain links TRBV5-4 to TRBJ1-3; 8 bases are shared with TRBD1. With 4 bases clipped from V and 2 bases from J, the junction kept 11 bases outside the gene matches. CDR3 length equals 17 residues. Germline V gives CDR1 SGHNT, CDR2 YYREEE (reference sequence).

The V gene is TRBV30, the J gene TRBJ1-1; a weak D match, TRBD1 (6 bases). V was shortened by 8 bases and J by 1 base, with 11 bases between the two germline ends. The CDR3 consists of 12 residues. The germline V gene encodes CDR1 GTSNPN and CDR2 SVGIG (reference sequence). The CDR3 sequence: CATRGQNTEAFF. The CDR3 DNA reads TGTGCCACCCGGGGACAGAACACTGAAGCTTTCTTT.

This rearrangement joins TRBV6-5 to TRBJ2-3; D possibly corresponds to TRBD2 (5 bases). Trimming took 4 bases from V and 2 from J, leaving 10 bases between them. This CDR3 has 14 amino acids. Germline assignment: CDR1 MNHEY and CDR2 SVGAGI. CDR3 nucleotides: TGTGCCAGCAGTTTAGCGCGACTCACAGATACGCAGTATTTT. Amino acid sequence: CASSLARLTDTQYF.

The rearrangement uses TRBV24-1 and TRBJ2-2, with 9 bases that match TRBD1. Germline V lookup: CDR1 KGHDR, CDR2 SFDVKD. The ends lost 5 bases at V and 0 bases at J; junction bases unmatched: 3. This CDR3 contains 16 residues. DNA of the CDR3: TGTGCCACCAGTGGGGGACAGGGAGCGAACACCGGGGAGCTGTTTTTT. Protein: CATSGGQGANTGELFF.

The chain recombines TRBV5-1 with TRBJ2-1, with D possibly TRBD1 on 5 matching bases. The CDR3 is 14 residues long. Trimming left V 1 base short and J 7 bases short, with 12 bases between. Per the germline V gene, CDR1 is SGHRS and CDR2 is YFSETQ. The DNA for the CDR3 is TGCGCCAGCAGCTTGTCAGGGTCGTGGAATGAGCAGTTCTTC. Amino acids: CASSLSGSWNEQFF.

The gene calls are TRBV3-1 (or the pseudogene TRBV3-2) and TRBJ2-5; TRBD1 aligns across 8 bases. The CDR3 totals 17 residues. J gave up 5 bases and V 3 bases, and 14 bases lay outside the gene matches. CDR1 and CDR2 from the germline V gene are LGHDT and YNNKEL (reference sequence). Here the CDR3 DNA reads TGTGCCAGCAGCCATAGTACGGGACAGGAGACGGGGGAGACCCAGTACTTC. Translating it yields CASSHSTGQETGETQYF.

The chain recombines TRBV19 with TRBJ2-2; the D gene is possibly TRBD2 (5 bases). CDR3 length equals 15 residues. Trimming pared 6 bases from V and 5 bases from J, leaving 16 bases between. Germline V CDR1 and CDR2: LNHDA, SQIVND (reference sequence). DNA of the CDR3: TGTGCCAGTAGAGGTGCTAGCAGAGGGACCGGGGAGCTGTTTTTT. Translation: CASRGASRGTGELFF.

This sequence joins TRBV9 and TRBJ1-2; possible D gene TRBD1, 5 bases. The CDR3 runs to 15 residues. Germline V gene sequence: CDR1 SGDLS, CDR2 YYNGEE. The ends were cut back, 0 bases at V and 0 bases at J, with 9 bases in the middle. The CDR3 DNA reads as TGTGCCAGCAGCGTAGCAGGGACTGCTAACTATGGCTACACCTTC. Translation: CASSVAGTANYGYTF.

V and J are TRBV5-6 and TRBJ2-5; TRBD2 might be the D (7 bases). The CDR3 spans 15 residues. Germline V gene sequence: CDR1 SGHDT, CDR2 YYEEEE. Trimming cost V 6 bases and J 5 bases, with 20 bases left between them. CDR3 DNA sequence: TGTGCCAGCACCTTCGGGGGCGGGGGACCGGAGACCCAGTACTTC. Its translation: CASTFGGGGPETQYF.

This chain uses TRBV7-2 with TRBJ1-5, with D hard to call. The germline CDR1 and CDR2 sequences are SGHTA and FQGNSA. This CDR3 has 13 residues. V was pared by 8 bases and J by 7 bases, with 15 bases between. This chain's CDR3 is CASAPGYGQPQHF. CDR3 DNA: TGTGCCAGCGCCCCTGGTTACGGGCAGCCCCAGCATTTT.

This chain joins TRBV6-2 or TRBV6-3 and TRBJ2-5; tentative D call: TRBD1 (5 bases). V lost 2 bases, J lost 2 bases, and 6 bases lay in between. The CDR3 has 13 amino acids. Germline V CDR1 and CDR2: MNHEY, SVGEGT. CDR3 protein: CASSYGQQETQYF. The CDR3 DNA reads TGTGCCAGCAGTTACGGACAACAAGAGACCCAGTACTTC.

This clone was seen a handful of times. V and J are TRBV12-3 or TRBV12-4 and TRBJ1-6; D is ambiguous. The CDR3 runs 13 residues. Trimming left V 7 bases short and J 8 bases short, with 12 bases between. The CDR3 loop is CASTLTGYSPLHF. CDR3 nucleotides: TGTGCCAGCACCCTGACGGGATATTCACCCCTCCACTTT.

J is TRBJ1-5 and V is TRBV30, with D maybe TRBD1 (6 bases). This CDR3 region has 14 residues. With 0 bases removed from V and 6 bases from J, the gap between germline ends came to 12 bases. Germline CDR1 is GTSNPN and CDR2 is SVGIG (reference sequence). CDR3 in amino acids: CAWSVPGQTQPQHF. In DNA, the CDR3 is TGTGCCTGGAGTGTACCAGGACAGACTCAGCCCCAGCATTTT.

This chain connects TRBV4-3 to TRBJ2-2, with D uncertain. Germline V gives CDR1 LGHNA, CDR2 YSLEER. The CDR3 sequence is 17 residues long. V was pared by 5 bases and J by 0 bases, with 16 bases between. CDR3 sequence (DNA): TGCGCCAGCAGCTTAGGGTCACGAGTTACGAACACCGGGGAGCTGTTTTTT. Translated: CASSLGSRVTNTGELFF.

The CDR3 sequence is CASRRAGGRADTQYF. The CDR3 region has the DNA TGTGCCAGCCGGAGAGCGGGAGGGAGGGCAGATACGCAGTATTTT. The chain uses TRBV27 and TRBJ2-3; 10 nucleotides align to TRBD2. Germline trimming cut 8 bases from V and 4 bases from J; bases unmatched to any gene: 9. Germline-derived CDR1 and CDR2 are MNHEY and SMNVEV (reference sequence). The CDR3 has 15 amino acids.

The CDR3 region is CSVMTGAGNSPLHF. DNA of the CDR3: TGCAGCGTTATGACGGGGGCCGGGAACTCACCCCTCCACTTT. V gene TRBV29-1 combines with J gene TRBJ1-6; tentatively, D is TRBD1 (6 bases). Germline lookup yields CDR1 SQVTM and CDR2 ANQGSEA. Between the trimmed V and J ends, which lost 5 bases and 10 bases, there was a span of 18 bases. The CDR3 is 14 residues long.

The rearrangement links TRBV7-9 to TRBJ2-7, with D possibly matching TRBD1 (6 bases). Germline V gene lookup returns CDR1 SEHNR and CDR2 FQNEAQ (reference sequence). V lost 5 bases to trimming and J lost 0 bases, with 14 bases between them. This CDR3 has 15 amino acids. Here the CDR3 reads CASSPDRPFSYEQYF. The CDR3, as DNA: TGTGCCAGCAGCCCCGACAGGCCCTTCTCCTACGAGCAGTACTTC.

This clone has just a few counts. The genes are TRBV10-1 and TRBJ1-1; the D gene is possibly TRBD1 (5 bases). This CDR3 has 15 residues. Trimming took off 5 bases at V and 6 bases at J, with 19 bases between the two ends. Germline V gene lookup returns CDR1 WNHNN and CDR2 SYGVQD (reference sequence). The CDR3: CASSLFGGQGSEAFF. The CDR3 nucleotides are TGCGCCAGCAGTCTCTTCGGGGGTCAGGGTTCTGAAGCTTTCTTT.